Presented here are 10 T cell receptor beta chains from one specimen sequenced in a study of CD8 T cells in ankylosing spondylitis. TCRdb reanalysed the 5' RACE reads using MiXCR and keeps one entry per CDR3 protein. The data hold some 250,000 distinct CDR3 sequences, with 8% to 9.5% observed a single time. Sequenced sample: blood, either unsorted or a sorted T cell fraction (not recorded which). The origin of the receptors is a male donor with ankylosing spondylitis or in good health (not recorded which).

The chain links TRBV20-1 to TRBJ2-1; 11 bases are a match to TRBD2. Germline V gives CDR1 DFQATT, CDR2 SNEGSKA (reference sequence). This CDR3 contains 15 residues. V shed 5 bases and J 5 bases; nucleotides not matched to a gene: 8. The CDR3 loop reads CSAEPVGLADNEQFF. The CDR3 DNA sequence: TGCAGTGCTGAACCTGTGGGACTAGCGGACAATGAGCAGTTCTTC.

The rearrangement joins TRBV5-4 to TRBJ2-7, with TRBD1 identical over 9 bases. This CDR3 region has 12 residues. Germline assignment: CDR1 SGHNT and CDR2 YYREEE (reference sequence). The ends lost 5 bases at V and 5 bases at J; junction bases unmatched: 2. The CDR3 DNA is TGTGCCAGCAGTGGGACAGGGCACGAGCAGTACTTC. Protein: CASSGTGHEQYF.

The table lists this clonotype with a few counts. This may stem from a read error, because a much larger clone lies one nucleotide away. V and J are TRBV3-1 and TRBJ2-4, with D uncertain. Trimming took 0 bases from V and 6 from J, leaving 3 bases between them. This CDR3 contains 12 residues. Per the germline V gene, CDR1 is LGHDT and CDR2 is YNNKEL (reference sequence). CDR3 bases: TGTGCCAGCAGCCAAGAAGGAAACATTCAGTACTTC. This sequence encodes CASSQEGNIQYF.

Many counts were recorded for this clonotype. The rearrangement links TRBV29-1 to TRBJ2-2; tentative D call: TRBD2 (7 bases). This CDR3 spans 13 amino acids. V shed 3 bases and J shed 6 bases, with 11 bases lying between them. Germline V gene sequence: CDR1 SQVTM, CDR2 ANQGSEA. The CDR3 reads CSVDRGGAGELFF. CDR3 nucleotides: TGCAGCGTTGACAGGGGAGGGGCCGGGGAGCTGTTTTTT.

This clonotype came up many times. The chain uses TRBV5-1 and TRBJ1-2, with D unclear. In germline, CDR1 is SGHRS, CDR2 YFSETQ. CDR3 size: 13 residues. Trimming cost V 0 bases and J 3 bases, with 6 bases left between them. The CDR3 nucleotides read TGCGCCAGCAGCTTGGTAAGGGACTATGGCTACACCTTC. It codes for CASSLVRDYGYTF.

This clonotype showed up many times. This chain joins TRBV5-1 and TRBJ2-2, with D possibly being TRBD1 or TRBD2 (5 bases each). The ends were cut back, 3 bases at V and 5 bases at J, with 8 bases in the middle. Per the germline V gene, CDR1 is SGHRS and CDR2 is YFSETQ. The CDR3 spans 13 residues. CDR3: CASSWDLTGELFF. Here the CDR3 DNA reads TGCGCCAGCAGCTGGGACCTTACCGGGGAGCTGTTTTTT.

The CDR3 region is CATSRERGPTYEQYF. The CDR3 DNA follows: TGTGCCACCAGCAGAGAACGGGGGCCGACCTACGAGCAGTACTTC. The chain joins TRBV15 to TRBJ2-7; D may correspond to TRBD1 or TRBD2 (6 bases each). CDR1 is LNHNV, CDR2 YYDKDF, per germline (reference sequence). V shed 0 bases and J shed 2 bases, with 11 bases lying between them. CDR3 length equals 15 residues.

Many counts were recorded for this clonotype. This rearrangement joins TRBV7-6 to TRBJ1-6, with D maybe TRBD1 (5 bases). The CDR3 is made up of 14 amino acids. V dropped 8 bases and J dropped 0 bases, with 8 bases sitting between them. Germline V gives CDR1 SGHVS, CDR2 FNYEAQ. DNA of the CDR3: TGTGCCAGCCGGGGGAGCTCCTATAATTCACCCCTCCACTTT. Protein sequence: CASRGSSYNSPLHF.

V gene TRBV12-3 or TRBV12-4 combines with J gene TRBJ2-3, with 11 bases that match TRBD2. The V segment lost 7 bases and the J segment 1 base; nucleotides outside the gene matches: 19. The CDR3 loop spans 20 amino acids. The CDR3 loop is CASTKRGLSGGAKRTDTQYF. CDR3 bases: TGTGCCAGCACCAAAAGGGGCCTTAGCGGGGGGGCCAAGCGCACAGATACGCAGTATTTT.

There are many counts of this clonotype. The J gene is TRBJ2-7, the V gene TRBV11-2; D call uncertain. Germline assignment: CDR1 SGHAT and CDR2 FQNNGV. CDR3 size: 15 residues. V lost 0 bases, J lost 0 bases, and 9 bases lay in between. The CDR3 DNA reads TGTGCCAGCAGCTTAGACAGGCTAAGCTCCTACGAGCAGTACTTC. Encoded protein: CASSLDRLSSYEQYF.